These T cell receptor beta chains were read from a single sample in a study of shared clonotypes between healthy human individuals. Profiled with immunoSEQ multiplex PCR; TCRdb holds only in-frame clones, not every one. The table includes hundreds of thousands of clones, 92% detected once. Specimen: naive CD8+ T cells sorted from blood. The receptors shown here come from a man younger than 45 in good health. Each CDR3 is given with its conserved first and last residue. D genes are given only for firm matches. Size values are once, few and many counts, or a class for expanded clones, and some rows have none.

NA,NA,TRBJ2-7,TRBV4-1,CATGRWGYEQYF,TGCGCCACCGGGCGGTGGGGCTACGAGCAGTACTTC
NA,NA,TRBJ1-5,TRBV25-1,CASSEPLGQNYQPQHF,TGTGCCAGCAGTGAACCTTTAGGACAGAATTATCAGCCCCAGCATTTT
NA,NA,TRBJ2-4,TRBV7-4,CASSLYRAGAKNIQYF,TGTGCCAGCAGCTTATACCGGGCTGGGGCCAAAAACATTCAGTACTTC
TRBD2,NA,TRBJ2-7,TRBV7-9,CASKAGVEQYF,TGTGCCAGCAAAGCGGGAGTCGAGCAGTACTTC
TRBD2,NA,TRBJ2-7,TRBV7-9,CASSGAGTSGRDSYEQYF,TGTGCCAGCAGCGGAGCCGGGACTAGCGGGAGGGACTCATACGAGCAGTACTTC
NA,once,TRBJ1-1,TRBV10-3,CAISGRTTWGTEAFF,TGTGCCATCAGTGGGAGGACTACTTGGGGCACTGAAGCTTTCTTT
TRBD2,NA,TRBJ2-4,TRBV4-3,CASSGSHRDDGGDIQYF,TGCGCCAGCAGCGGATCCCACAGGGACGACGGGGGGGACATTCAGTACTTC
NA,NA,TRBJ2-2,TRBV7-6,CASSLGAVTGELFF,TGTGCCAGCAGCTTAGGGGCCGTCACCGGGGAGCTGTTTTTT
TRBD2,NA,TRBJ2-6,TRBV28,CASSSTLAGTISGANVLTF,TGTGCCAGCAGTAGCACCCTAGCGGGAACTATCTCTGGGGCCAACGTCCTGACTTTC
TRBD2,NA,TRBJ2-2,TRBV27,CASSLTQPSGGNTGELFF,TGTGCCAGCAGTTTAACCCAGCCTAGCGGGGGGAACACCGGGGAGCTGTTTTTT
NA,NA,TRBJ1-3,TRBV6-6,CASSSLGGLANTIYF,TGTGCCAGCAGCTCTCTCGGGGGGTTGGCAAACACCATATATTTT
TRBD2,NA,TRBJ2-7,TRBV6-5,CASRTTSATYEQYF,TGTGCCAGCAGGACGACTAGCGCGACCTACGAGCAGTACTTC
NA,NA,TRBJ2-7,TRBV9,CASPQSSRAF,TGTGCCAGCCCCCAGTCATCAAGGGCCTTC
NA,NA,TRBJ2-5,TRBV28,CASSHGGTAFQETQYF,TGTGCCAGCAGCCACGGGGGAACAGCCTTCCAAGAGACCCAGTACTTC